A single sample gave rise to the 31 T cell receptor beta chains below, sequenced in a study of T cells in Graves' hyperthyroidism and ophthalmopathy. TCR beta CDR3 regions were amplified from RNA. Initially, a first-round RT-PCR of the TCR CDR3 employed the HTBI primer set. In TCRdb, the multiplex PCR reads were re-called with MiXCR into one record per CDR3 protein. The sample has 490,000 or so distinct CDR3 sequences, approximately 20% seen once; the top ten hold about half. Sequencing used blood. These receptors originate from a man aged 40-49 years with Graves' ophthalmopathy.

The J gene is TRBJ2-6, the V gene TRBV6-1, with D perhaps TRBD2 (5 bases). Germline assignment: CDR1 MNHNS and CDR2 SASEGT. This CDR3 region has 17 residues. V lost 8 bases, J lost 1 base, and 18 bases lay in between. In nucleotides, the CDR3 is TGTGCCAGCTCCCGCCGGGGATCAGGTTCTGGGGCCAACGTCCTGACTTTC. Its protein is CASSRRGSGSGANVLTF.

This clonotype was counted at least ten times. The DNA for the CDR3 is TGTGCCAGCAGTTATCCGGATGGCTACACCTTC. Its translation is CASSYPDGYTF. The chain is built from TRBV6-2 or TRBV6-3 and TRBJ1-2; D is uncertain. The CDR3 has 11 amino acids. V lost 3 bases and J 6 bases, leaving 5 bases between the germline ends. Germline V gene sequence: CDR1 MNHEY, CDR2 SVGEGT.

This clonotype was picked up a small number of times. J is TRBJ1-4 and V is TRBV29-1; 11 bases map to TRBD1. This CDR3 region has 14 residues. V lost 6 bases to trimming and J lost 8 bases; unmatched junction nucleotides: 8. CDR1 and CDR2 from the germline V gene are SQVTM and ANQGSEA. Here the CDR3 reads CSVDTGQGEEKLFF. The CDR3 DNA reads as TGCAGCGTCGATACGGGACAGGGGGAGGAAAAACTGTTTTTT. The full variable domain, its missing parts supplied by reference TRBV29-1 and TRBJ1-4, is SAVISQKPSRDICQRGTSLTIQCQVDSQVTMMFWYRQQPGQSLTLIATANQGSEATYESGFVIDKFPISRPNLTFSTLTVSNMSPEDSSIYLCSVDTGQGEEKLFFGSGTQLSVL.

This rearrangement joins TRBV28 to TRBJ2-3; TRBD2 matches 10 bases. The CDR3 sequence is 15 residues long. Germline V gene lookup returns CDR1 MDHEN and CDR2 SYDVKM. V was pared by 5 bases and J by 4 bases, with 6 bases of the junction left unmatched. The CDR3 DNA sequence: TGTGCCAGCAGTAGCCCTAGCGGGAGTTCAGATACGCAGTATTTT. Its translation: CASSSPSGSSDTQYF.

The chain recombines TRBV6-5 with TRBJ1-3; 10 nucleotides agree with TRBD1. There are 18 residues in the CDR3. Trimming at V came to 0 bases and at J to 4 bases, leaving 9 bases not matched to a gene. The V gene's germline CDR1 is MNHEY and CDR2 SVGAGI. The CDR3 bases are TGTGCCAGCAGTTACTCGATCTCGGGACAGGGGCCCGGAAACACCATATATTTT. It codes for CASSYSISGQGPGNTIYF.

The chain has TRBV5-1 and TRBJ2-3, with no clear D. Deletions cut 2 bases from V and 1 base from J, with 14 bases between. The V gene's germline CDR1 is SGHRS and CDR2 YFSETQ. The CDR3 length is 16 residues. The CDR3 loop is CASSLGSSLGTDTQYF. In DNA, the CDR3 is TGCGCCAGCAGCTTAGGCTCTTCTCTAGGCACAGATACGCAGTATTTT.

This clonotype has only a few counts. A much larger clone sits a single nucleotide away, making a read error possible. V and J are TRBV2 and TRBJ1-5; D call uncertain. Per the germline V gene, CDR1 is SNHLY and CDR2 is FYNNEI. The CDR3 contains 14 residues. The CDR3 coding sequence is TGTGCCGGCAGTGAAGGGCAGTTCAATCAGCCCCAGCATTTT. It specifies CAGSEGQFNQPQHF.

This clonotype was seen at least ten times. CDR3 in amino acids: CASSYMGEQYF. For the CDR3, the DNA is TGTGCCAGCAGTTATATGGGCGAGCAGTACTTC. The V and J genes are TRBV6-2 or TRBV6-3 and TRBJ2-7; no definite D call. V lost 3 bases and J lost 6, with 6 bases in between. The CDR3 runs 11 residues. Germline V lookup: CDR1 MNHEY, CDR2 SVGEGT.

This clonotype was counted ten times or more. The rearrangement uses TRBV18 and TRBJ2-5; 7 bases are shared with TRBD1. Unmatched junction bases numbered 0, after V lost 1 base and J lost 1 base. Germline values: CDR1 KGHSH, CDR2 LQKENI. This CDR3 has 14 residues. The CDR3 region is CASSPRDSQETQYF. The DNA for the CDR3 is TGTGCCAGCTCACCACGGGACAGCCAAGAGACCCAGTACTTC.

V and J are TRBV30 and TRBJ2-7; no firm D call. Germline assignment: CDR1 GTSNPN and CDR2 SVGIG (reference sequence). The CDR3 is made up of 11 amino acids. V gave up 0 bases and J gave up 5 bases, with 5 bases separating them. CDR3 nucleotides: TGTGCCTGGAGTGTACAGCACGAGCAGTACTTC. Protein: CAWSVQHEQYF.

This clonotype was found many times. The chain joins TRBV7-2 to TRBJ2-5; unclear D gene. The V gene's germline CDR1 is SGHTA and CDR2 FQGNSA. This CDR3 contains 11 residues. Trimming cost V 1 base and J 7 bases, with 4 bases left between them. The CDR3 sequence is CASSLGGTQYF. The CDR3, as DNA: TGTGCCAGCAGCTTAGGTGGGACCCAGTACTTC.

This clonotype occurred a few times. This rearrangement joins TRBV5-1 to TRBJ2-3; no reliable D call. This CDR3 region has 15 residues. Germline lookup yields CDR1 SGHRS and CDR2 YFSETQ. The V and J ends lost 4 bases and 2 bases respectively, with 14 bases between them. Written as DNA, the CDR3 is TGCGCCAGCAGCCTAGGAGAAGCAGACACAGATACGCAGTATTTT. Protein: CASSLGEADTDTQYF.

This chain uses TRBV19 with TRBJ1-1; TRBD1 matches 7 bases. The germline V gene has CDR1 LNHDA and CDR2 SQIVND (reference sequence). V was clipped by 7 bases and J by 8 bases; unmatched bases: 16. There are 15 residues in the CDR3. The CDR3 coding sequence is TGTGCCAGTACCTCGTCGGGCAGGGGGTTTGGCGAAGCTTTCTTT. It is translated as CASTSSGRGFGEAFF.

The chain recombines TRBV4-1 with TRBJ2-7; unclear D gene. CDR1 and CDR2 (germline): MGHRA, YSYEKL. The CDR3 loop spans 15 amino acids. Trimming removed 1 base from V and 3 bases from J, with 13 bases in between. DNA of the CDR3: TGCGCCAGCAGCCAAGTTTTGTCAGAGAACTACGAGCAGTACTTC. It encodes CASSQVLSENYEQYF.

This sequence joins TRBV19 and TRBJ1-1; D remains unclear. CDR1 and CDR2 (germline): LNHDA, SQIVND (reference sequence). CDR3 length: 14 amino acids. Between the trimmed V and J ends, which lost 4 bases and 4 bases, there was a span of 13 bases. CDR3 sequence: CASSTSGLSTEAFF. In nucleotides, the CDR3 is TGTGCCAGTAGTACGTCAGGACTTTCCACTGAAGCTTTCTTT.

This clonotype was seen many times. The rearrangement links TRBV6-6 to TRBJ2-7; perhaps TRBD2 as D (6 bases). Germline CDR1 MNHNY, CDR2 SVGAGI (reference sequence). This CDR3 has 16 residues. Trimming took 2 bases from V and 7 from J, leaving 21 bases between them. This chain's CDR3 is CASSYTRPGAGLEQYF. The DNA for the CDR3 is TGTGCCAGCAGTTACACGAGACCGGGAGCTGGCTTGGAGCAGTACTTC.

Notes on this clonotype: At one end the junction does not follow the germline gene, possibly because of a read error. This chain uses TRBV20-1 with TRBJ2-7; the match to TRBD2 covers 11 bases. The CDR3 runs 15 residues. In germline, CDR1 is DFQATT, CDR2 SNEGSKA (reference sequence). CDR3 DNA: TGCGGTGCTTCGAAACTAGCGGGAGATCCCTACGAGCAGTACTTC. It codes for CGASKLAGDPYEQYF.

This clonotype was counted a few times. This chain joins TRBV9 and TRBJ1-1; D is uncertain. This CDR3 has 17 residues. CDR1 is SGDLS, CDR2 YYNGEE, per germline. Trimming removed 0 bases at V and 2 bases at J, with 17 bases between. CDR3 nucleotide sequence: TGTGCCAGCAGCGTAGCTGACGGCAGCGTGAAAAACACTGAAGCTTTCTTT. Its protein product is CASSVADGSVKNTEAFF.

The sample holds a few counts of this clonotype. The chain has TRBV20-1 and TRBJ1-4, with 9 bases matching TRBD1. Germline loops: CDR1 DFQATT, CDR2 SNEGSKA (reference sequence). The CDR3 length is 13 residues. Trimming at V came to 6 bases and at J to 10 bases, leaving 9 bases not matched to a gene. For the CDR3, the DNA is TGCAGTGCCACCGACAGGGGGTCTGGAAAACTGTTTTTT. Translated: CSATDRGSGKLFF.

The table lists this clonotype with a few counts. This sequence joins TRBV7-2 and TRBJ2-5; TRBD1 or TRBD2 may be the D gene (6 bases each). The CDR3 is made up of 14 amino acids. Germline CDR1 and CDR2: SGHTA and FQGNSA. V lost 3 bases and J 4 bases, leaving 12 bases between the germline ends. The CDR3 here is CASSFRGRIETQYF. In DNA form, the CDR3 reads TGTGCCAGCAGCTTTCGGGGGCGCATAGAGACCCAGTACTTC. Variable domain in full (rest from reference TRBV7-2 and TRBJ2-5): GAGVSQSPSNKVTEKGKDVELRCDPISGHTALYWYRQSLGQGLEFLIYFQGNSAPDKSGLPSDRFSAERTGGSVSTLTIQRTQQEDSAVYLCASSFRGRIETQYFGPGTRLLVL.

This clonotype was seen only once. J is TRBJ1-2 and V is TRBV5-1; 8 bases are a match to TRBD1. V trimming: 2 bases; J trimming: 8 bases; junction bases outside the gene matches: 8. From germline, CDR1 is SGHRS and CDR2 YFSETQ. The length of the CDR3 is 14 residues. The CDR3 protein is CASSFRDRTGGYTF. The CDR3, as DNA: TGCGCCAGCAGCTTCCGGGACAGGACGGGCGGCTACACCTTC.

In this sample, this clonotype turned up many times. CDR3 nucleotides: TGCAGTGCTAACAGTTCCCCGTACCAAGAGACCCAGTACTTC. The encoded protein is CSANSSPYQETQYF. The chain recombines TRBV20-1 with TRBJ2-5; D gene unclear. The CDR3 length is 14 residues. Germline-derived CDR1 and CDR2 are DFQATT and SNEGSKA (reference sequence). The V gene lost 4 bases and the J gene lost 0 bases, with 12 bases spanning the gap.

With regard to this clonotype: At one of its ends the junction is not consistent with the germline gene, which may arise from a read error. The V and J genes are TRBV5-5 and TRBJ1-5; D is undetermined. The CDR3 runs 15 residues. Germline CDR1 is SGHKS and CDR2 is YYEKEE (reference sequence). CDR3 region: CASSWSDGINQPQHF. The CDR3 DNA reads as TGCGCCAGCAGCTGGTCGGACGGGATAAATCAGCCCCAGCATTTT.

CDR3 region: CASSYDGAGATDTQYF. CDR3 sequence (DNA): TGTGCCAGCAGTTACGACGGAGCGGGGGCCACAGATACGCAGTATTTT. The rearrangement links TRBV6-5 to TRBJ2-3; TRBD2 matches at 8 bases. After removal of 2 bases from V and 2 bases from J, the junction contained 6 bases not matched to a gene. Germline assignment: CDR1 MNHEY and CDR2 SVGAGI. The CDR3 extends over 16 amino acids.

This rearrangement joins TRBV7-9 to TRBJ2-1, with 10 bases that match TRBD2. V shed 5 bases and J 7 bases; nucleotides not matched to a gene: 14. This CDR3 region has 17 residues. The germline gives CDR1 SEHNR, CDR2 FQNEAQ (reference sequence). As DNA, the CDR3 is TGTGCCAGCAGCCCCTCGAGCGGGAGGGCCGTCGGAAATGAGCAGTTCTTC. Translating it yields CASSPSSGRAVGNEQFF.

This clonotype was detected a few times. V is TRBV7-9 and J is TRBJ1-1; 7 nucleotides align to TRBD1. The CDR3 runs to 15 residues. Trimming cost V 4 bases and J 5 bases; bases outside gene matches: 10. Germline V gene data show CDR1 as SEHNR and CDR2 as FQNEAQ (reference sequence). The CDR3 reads CASSYGTDLTTEAFF. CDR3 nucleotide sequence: TGTGCCAGCAGCTATGGGACAGATCTAACAACTGAAGCTTTCTTT.

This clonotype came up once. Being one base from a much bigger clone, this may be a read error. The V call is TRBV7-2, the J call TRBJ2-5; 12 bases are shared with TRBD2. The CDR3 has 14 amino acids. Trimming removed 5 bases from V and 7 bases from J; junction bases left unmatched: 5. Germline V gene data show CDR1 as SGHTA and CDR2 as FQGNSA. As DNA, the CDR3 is TGTGCCAGCAGCCCTAGCGGGAGGGCCGGGACCCAGTACTTC. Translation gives CASSPSGRAGTQYF.

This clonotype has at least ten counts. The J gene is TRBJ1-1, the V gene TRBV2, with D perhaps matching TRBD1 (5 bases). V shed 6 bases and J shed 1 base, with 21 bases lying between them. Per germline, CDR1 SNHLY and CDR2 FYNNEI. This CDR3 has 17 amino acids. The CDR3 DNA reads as TGTGCCAGCAGCCTTATCGGGGGTTCTGGTCCGAACACTGAAGCTTTCTTT. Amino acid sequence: CASSLIGGSGPNTEAFF.

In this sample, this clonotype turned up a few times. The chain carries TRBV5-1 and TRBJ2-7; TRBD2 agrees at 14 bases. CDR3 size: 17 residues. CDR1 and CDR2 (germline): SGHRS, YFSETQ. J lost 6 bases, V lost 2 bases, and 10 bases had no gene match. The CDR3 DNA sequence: TGCGCCAGCAGCTTAGTACCGGGACTAGCGGGAGTGGGCGAGCAGTACTTC. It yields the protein CASSLVPGLAGVGEQYF.

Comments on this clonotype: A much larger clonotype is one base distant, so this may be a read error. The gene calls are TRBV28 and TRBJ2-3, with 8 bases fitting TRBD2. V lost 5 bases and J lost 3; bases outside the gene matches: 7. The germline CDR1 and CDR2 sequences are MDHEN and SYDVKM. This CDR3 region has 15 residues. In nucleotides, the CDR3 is TGTGCCAGCAGTCCACCGGGGGGGGCAACAGATACGCAGTATTTT. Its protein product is CASSPPGGATDTQYF. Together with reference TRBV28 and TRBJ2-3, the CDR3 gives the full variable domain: DVKVTQSSRYLVKRTGEKVFLECVQDMDHENMFWYRQDPGLGLRLIYFSYDVKMKEKGDIPEGYSVSREKKERFSLILESASTNQTSMYLCASSPPGGATDTQYFGPGTRLTVL.

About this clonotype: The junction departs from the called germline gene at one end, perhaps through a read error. The CDR3 region is CASSFGQKETQYF. The CDR3 nucleotides are TGTGCTAGCAGCTTTGGACAGAAAGAGACCCAGTACTTC. The chain links TRBV7-7 to TRBJ2-5, with a tentative D call TRBD1 (6 bases). Germline V gives CDR1 SSHAT, CDR2 FNYEAQ (reference sequence). The CDR3 totals 13 residues.